This section outlines one T cell receptor (beta chain) sequence together with its context. The antigen is unknown. This entry is derived from a study of chemoradiotherapy in HPV16-positive cancers. Study-wide points: For HPV16-positive patients, expanding HPV-responsive T cells associated with longer recurrence-free survival.

The table came from immunoSEQ multiplex PCR; TCRdb's copy has only in-frame clones and leaves some out. The table lists about 7,600 clones, 70% to 85% of them singletons. The clonotype was recovered from a human donor with HPV-associated anogenital cancer. The sequences come from blood, collected from a patient who underwent chemoradiotherapy.

This CDR3 reads CASSGDNEYEQYF. The CDR3 region has the DNA TGTGCCAGTAGTGGGGACAACGAATACGAGCAGTACTTC. The chain recombines TRBV19 with TRBJ2-7, with D possibly TRBD1 on 6 matching bases. The CDR3 loop spans 13 amino acids. The V gene lost 5 bases and the J gene lost 4 bases, with 12 bases spanning the gap. Per the germline V gene, CDR1 is LNHDA and CDR2 is SQIVND (reference sequence).